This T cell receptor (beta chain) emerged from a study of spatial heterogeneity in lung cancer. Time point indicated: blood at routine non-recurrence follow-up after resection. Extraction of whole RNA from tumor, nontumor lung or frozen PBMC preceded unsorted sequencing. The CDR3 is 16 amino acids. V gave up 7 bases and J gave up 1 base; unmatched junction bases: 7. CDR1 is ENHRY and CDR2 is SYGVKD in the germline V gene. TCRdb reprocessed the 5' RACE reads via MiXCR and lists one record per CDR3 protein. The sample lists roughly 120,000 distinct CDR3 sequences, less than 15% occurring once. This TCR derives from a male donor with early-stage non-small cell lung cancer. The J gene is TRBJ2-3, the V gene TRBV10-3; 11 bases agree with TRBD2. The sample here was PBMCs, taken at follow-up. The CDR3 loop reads CAITSKLAGGTDTQYF. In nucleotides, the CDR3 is TGTGCCATCACCTCCAAACTAGCGGGGGGCACAGATACGCAGTATTTT.